This TCR beta chain was captured by sequencing in a study of shared clonotypes between healthy human individuals. Only in-frame clones appear in the TCRdb table, and some are missing; sequencing was by immunoSEQ multiplex PCR. The sample comprises roughly 2.5 million clones, around 90% of which are singletons, and roughly 0.15% rests with the top ten. Comments on this clone: Its target is unknown.

Study-wide findings and caveats: Generally, estimated richness proved larger in naive subsets than it did in memory subsets.

CDR1 and CDR2 from the germline V gene are MGHDK and SYGVNS. V lost 3 bases and J 7 bases, leaving 16 bases between the germline ends. The CDR3 consists of 16 residues. This TCR came from a man younger than 35 in good health. The chain is built from TRBV25-1 and TRBJ1-6; D is possibly TRBD1 (6 bases). What was sequenced was naive CD4+ T cells sorted from blood. Subset here: CD45RA+ positively selected. The DNA of the CDR3 is TGTGCCAGCAGTGACCTCCCGGGGGCCTTCAATTCACCCCTCCACTTT. Its translation: CASSDLPGAFNSPLHF.